This note documents a single TCR beta chain sequence. Using immunoSEQ multiplex PCR, the repertoire was profiled, and TCRdb retains in-frame clones only, with some absent. The data contain 75,000 to 90,000 clones, 75% to 90% of them singletons. The sample originates from a study of control samples from healthy donors and cancer patients. Germline V gene lookup returns CDR1 MNHEY and CDR2 SMNVEV (reference sequence). Trimming cost V 7 bases and J 9 bases, with 19 bases left between them. This CDR3 comprises 15 residues. The chain uses TRBV27 and TRBJ1-6; no clear D gene. The sequencing input was blood. The sequence was obtained from a man aged 50-59 years in good health. The CDR3 bases are TGTGCCAGCACCCTAAGTCTGACTCTTAGTTCACCCCTCCACTTT. Translation gives CASTLSLTLSSPLHF.